The clone carrying this TCR beta chain was counted a few times. This CDR3 is 16 amino acids long. From germline, CDR1 is GTSNPN and CDR2 SVGIG (reference sequence). V lost 3 bases and J lost 3, with 18 bases in between. The data stem from a study of T cells and copy number aberrations in small-cell lung cancer. Profiled with immunoSEQ multiplex PCR; TCRdb holds only in-frame clones, not every one. The data hold over 6,500 clones, with roughly four fifths observed a single time. The chain employs TRBV30 and TRBJ2-1; TRBD2 is a possible D gene (6 bases). This receptor was obtained from a woman between 45 and 65 years old with small cell lung cancer. The sequenced material came from normal tissue next to the tumor. CDR3 in amino acids: CAWSPRLGGFYNEQFF. CDR3 in DNA: TGTGCCTGGAGCCCAAGACTAGGAGGCTTCTACAATGAGCAGTTCTTC.